Here is one T cell receptor beta chain with its context. The source of the sample is a study of blood T cell repertoires in COVID-19. Whole-study context: Sites in the United States, Italy and Spain provided acute and convalescent COVID-19 samples. From T cells, B-cell-depleted T cells, or PBMCs came the material, which was cDNA or gDNA.

The germline gives CDR1 SNHLY, CDR2 FYNNEI. This CDR3 contains 13 residues. V lost 4 bases and J lost 3, with 9 bases in between. Original methodology: Scientists estimated how many nucleated cells there were by amplifying reference gene primers. The data were produced by immunoSEQ multiplex PCR, yet TCRdb's version contains in-frame clones alone and is incomplete. V and J calls and clone size are as listed in that table; D and trimming were resolved from the DNA. The sample consists of 150,000 to 200,000 clones, 80% to 85% of them appearing once. The V gene is TRBV2, the J gene TRBJ2-5, with a weak D call TRBD1 (5 bases). This clonotype was obtained from a human donor with acute or convalescent COVID-19. The donor label of this sample is uncertain. The sequencing sample was made of peripheral blood. CDR3 in amino acids: CASSGQLEETQYF. CDR3 in DNA: TGTGCCAGCAGTGGACAGTTAGAAGAGACCCAGTACTTC. The whole variable domain, remainder taken from reference TRBV2 and TRBJ2-5, is EPEVTQTPSHQVTQMGQEVILRCVPISNHLYFYWYRQILGQKVEFLVSFYNNEISEKSEIFDDQFSVERPDGSNFTLKIRSTKLEDSAMYFCASSGQLEETQYFGPGTRLLVL.